This TCR beta chain was sequenced during a study of blood T cells in healthy people across ages (dated by TCRdb to 2015 to 2017). Broadly, across the study: In model experiments, template switching captured roughly one uniquely barcoded TCR beta cDNA molecule for every two T cells. To avoid experimental bias, donors of different ages were distributed randomly across sequencing lanes. Using deep sequencing normalized with unique cDNA molecular identifiers, the study measured how TCR beta repertoire diversity changes with age. The donors were split into four age groups: young (average about 16 years), middle-aged (39), aged (around 67) and long-lived (roughly 77). Using the same blood draw, the study looked at two additional independent replicas of 1 million unique cDNA reads for two donors, one aged 18 to 30 and the other aged 80 or older.

Study-wide findings and limitations: Bulk unsorted PBMC profiling prevented conclusive comparison of naive and antigen-experienced compartments. A strong correlation was found between observed TCR beta diversity and the percentage of naive T cells measured by flow cytometry. Observed TCR beta diversity per million T cells fell roughly linearly with age, and a significant reduction was already apparent by age roughly 40. Compared with the aged group, the long-lived group had more naive CD4+ T cells, fewer expanded clones and increased TCR diversity, suggesting age selection. Donor CMV infection status was unknown, potentially confounding age-related changes in expanded clonotypes. Total diversity estimates from one million sequenced T cells were considered lower bounds and underestimates.

The library relied on 5' RACE. Instrument on record: Illumina HiSeq 2500. A second PCR of roughly 7 to 11 cycles was performed with a sample-barcoded 5' primer and a J-beta primer mix. Each TCR beta cDNA molecule received a unique molecular identifier from a template-switch 5' adaptor carrying 12 random nucleotides. Each sample yielded at least 3 million CDR3-containing paired-end reads. All of the RNA was converted into first-strand cDNA using the Mint cDNA synthesis kit, with a TRBC-specific oligonucleotide serving as the primer. All cDNA was treated with uracil-DNA glycosylase and then went through a first 18-cycle PCR with the universal primers M1SS and BC2_uni_R. The study's own analysis went as follows. Each sample was normalized by randomly selecting 1 million high-quality reads, each carrying a distinct molecular identifier. Reads sharing molecular identifiers were discarded rather than binned into consensus sequences. MiTCR, with a Q25 quality threshold and the strictest error-elimination algorithm, was used for CDR3 identification, clonotype clustering and error correction. Lower-bound total TCR beta diversity was estimated with a nonparametric unseen species model using Euler transformation. TCRdb trimmed the raw reads at Q25, called clones with MiXCR and kept productive beta chains. Merged by CDR3 protein, the rows form single entries marked with the most common genes and DNA. TCRdb's processing, not the authors' own work, is the source of the V and J calls. This sample gives roughly 700,000 distinct CDR3 sequences in total; 49% of them show up just once. Under 35% of the sample goes to the ten largest clones.

The approximately 39 donors, aged about 6 to 95 years, were systemically healthy Caucasian individuals from Russia. Around 10 milliliters of peripheral blood were drawn from each donor into EDTA-treated Vacutainer tubes. Ficoll-Paque density-gradient centrifugation was used to isolate PBMCs, with at least 7 million obtained per sample. Total RNA was extracted from PBMCs with Trizol reagent, with at least 5 micrograms obtained per sample. For every donor, an aliquot of PBMCs went through flow cytometry to measure the percentages of naive CD45RAhigh/CD27high T cells. This clonotype occurred a few times. There is no known antigen for this receptor. Base qualities are not provided; no much larger clone lies one nucleotide away. The sample taken for sequencing was blood. This sequence originates from a woman aged 55-69 years in good health.

Read as DNA, the sequence is TGCAGTGCTAGAGATCCGTTTATAGCCAAAAACATTCAGTACTTC. Translated, this gives CSARDPFIAKNIQYF. The chain uses TRBV20-1 and TRBJ2-4, with the D gene uncertain. Counted from cysteine to phenylalanine, this CDR3 has 15 amino acids. Just CDR3 DNA is preserved here, 45 bases in frame from base 1. Looking up the germline V gene (reference sequence) yields CDR1 DFQATT and CDR2 SNEGSKA. Cut back by 0 bases and 0 bases, the V and J ends lie 9 bases apart.